Sequencing of this TCR beta chain was carried out in a study of T cell repertoires in cytomegalovirus infection. Study observations and caveats: What dominated the ex vivo response were HLA-C-restricted CMV-specific TCR beta clonotypes.

Each CDR3 protein is one row after TCRdb ran MiXCR on the reads. This table has 85,000 to 120,000 distinct CDR3 sequences, about 17% appearing once. There are 13 residues in the CDR3. The V and J ends lost 3 bases and 5 bases, in that order; junction bases with no gene match: 3. From germline, CDR1 is SGHVS and CDR2 FQNEAQ. In its sample, this clonotype was seen a few times. The target antigen is unknown. The sequence was obtained from a human donor in good health (CMV status not recorded). Some clones in this sample may be carry-over from other donors' samples. The genes are TRBV7-8 and TRBJ1-1; 7 bases fit TRBD1. Material: PBMCs. The CDR3 DNA reads as TGTGCCAGCAGCTTCTACAGGGGAACTGAAGCTTTCTTT. Its protein product is CASSFYRGTEAFF.